Below are 12 T cell receptor beta chains sequenced from a single sample in a study of blood T cell repertoires in COVID-19. The assay was immunoSEQ multiplex PCR, and TCRdb's table has in-frame clones only and misses some. The repertoire consists of approximately 110,000 clones, with around 66% occurring once and the leading ten covering about 6%. The sample consisted of peripheral blood. The receptors were gathered from a man of 80 years or more with acute or convalescent COVID-19.

The chain is built from TRBV18 and TRBJ2-1, with unresolved D. Germline CDR1 reads KGHSH; CDR2 reads LQKENI. The V and J ends lost 3 bases and 4 bases respectively, with 7 bases between them. The CDR3 length is 13 residues. The CDR3: CASSPSQYNEQFF. The CDR3 region has the DNA TGTGCCAGCTCACCGAGTCAATACAATGAGCAGTTCTTC.

V gene TRBV6-5 combines with J gene TRBJ2-1, with 9 positions matching TRBD2. V lost 6 bases to trimming and J lost 6 bases; unmatched junction nucleotides: 9. This CDR3 region has 15 residues. The germline V gene has CDR1 MNHEY and CDR2 SVGAGI. This CDR3 is CASRLTSGEFNEQFF. The CDR3, as DNA: TGTGCCAGCAGACTGACTAGCGGTGAATTCAATGAGCAGTTCTTC.

The J gene is TRBJ2-2, the V gene TRBV2; TRBD2 matches 7 bases. V dropped 7 bases and J dropped 4; count of bases not matched to a gene: 9. In germline, CDR1 is SNHLY, CDR2 FYNNEI. The CDR3 extends over 15 amino acids. The CDR3 reads CASTPGRAGTGELFF. The CDR3, as DNA: TGTGCCAGCACCCCGGGGAGGGCGGGCACCGGGGAGCTGTTTTTT.

This clone was picked up a small number of times. The chain employs TRBV7-2 and TRBJ1-6; no clear D gene. V was clipped by 0 bases and J by 6 bases, with 6 bases between them. CDR1 is SGHTA and CDR2 is FQGNSA in the germline V gene. The CDR3 is made up of 14 amino acids. CDR3 in amino acids: CASSLAHINSPLHF. The CDR3 DNA reads TGTGCCAGCAGCTTAGCGCACATTAATTCACCCCTCCACTTT.

The chain couples TRBV18 to TRBJ2-1; TRBD2 matches 7 bases. This CDR3 comprises 13 residues. Per germline, CDR1 KGHSH and CDR2 LQKENI. The V gene end was trimmed by 3 bases and the J gene end by 8 bases; junction bases not matched to a gene: 4. This chain's CDR3 is CASSPNGGDEQFF. The CDR3 region has the DNA TGTGCCAGCTCACCGAATGGGGGGGATGAGCAGTTCTTC.

The rearrangement links TRBV5-1 to TRBJ1-1; D gene ambiguous. The CDR3 has 14 amino acids. Germline V lookup: CDR1 SGHRS, CDR2 YFSETQ. V lost 2 bases and J lost 4, with 12 bases in between. The CDR3 protein is CASSFGVTSTEAFF. As DNA, the CDR3 is TGCGCCAGCAGCTTTGGAGTAACCTCCACTGAAGCTTTCTTT.

This clone came up once. The chain is built from TRBV28 and TRBJ2-4; 15 bases agree with TRBD2. The CDR3 runs to 19 residues. From germline, CDR1 is MDHEN and CDR2 SYDVKM. Losses at the gene ends were 5 bases for V and 2 bases for J; bases not matched to a gene: 10. CDR3 nucleotides: TGTGCCAGCAGTCCAATCGGGACTAGCGGGAGGTATCCCAAAAACATTCAGTACTTC. Amino acid sequence: CASSPIGTSGRYPKNIQYF.

This CDR3 reads CASKRVGHESTNTGELFF. The CDR3 DNA reads TGCGCCAGCAAACGGGTGGGACACGAATCGACGAACACCGGGGAGCTGTTTTTT. The chain carries TRBV4-1 and TRBJ2-2; TRBD1 might be the D (6 bases). This CDR3 is 18 amino acids long. Trimming shortened V by 7 bases and J by 0 bases, and 21 bases separated the two germline ends. Germline values: CDR1 MGHRA, CDR2 YSYEKL.

The rearrangement links TRBV9 to TRBJ2-7; TRBD2 matches at 8 bases. V shed 0 bases and J 3 bases; nucleotides not matched to a gene: 2. The CDR3 extends over 14 amino acids. The germline V gene encodes CDR1 SGDLS and CDR2 YYNGEE. CDR3: CASSVGGLGYEQYF. The CDR3 nucleotides read TGTGCCAGCAGCGTAGGGGGACTAGGCTACGAGCAGTACTTC.

This clone was detected only a few times. V is TRBV28 and J is TRBJ2-1; 7 bases map to TRBD2. Germline CDR1 is MDHEN and CDR2 is SYDVKM. Germline trimming cut 5 bases from V and 6 bases from J; bases unmatched to any gene: 13. The CDR3 totals 16 residues. CDR3 loop: CASSLPGAGYLNEQFF. The CDR3 DNA is TGTGCCAGCAGTCTACCCGGAGCGGGATATCTCAATGAGCAGTTCTTC.

The rearrangement links TRBV12-3 or TRBV12-4 to TRBJ2-1, with a weak D call TRBD2 (6 bases). V was shortened by 7 bases and J by 13 bases, with 14 bases between the two germline ends. This CDR3 is built from 11 residues. CDR3 residues: CASTRGTPQFF. The CDR3 region has the DNA TGTGCCAGCACCCGGGGGACCCCACAGTTCTTC.

This clone is a singleton in its sample. The rearrangement joins TRBV21-1 to TRBJ2-2; the table calls TRBD1, which could not be checked here. TRBV21-1 is described as a pseudogene. This CDR3 is 17 amino acids long. The CDR3 protein is CASSNLSGQGPTGELFF. The CDR3 nucleotides are TGTGCCAGCAGCAACTTATCGGGACAGGGGCCCACCGGGGAGCTGTTTTTT.